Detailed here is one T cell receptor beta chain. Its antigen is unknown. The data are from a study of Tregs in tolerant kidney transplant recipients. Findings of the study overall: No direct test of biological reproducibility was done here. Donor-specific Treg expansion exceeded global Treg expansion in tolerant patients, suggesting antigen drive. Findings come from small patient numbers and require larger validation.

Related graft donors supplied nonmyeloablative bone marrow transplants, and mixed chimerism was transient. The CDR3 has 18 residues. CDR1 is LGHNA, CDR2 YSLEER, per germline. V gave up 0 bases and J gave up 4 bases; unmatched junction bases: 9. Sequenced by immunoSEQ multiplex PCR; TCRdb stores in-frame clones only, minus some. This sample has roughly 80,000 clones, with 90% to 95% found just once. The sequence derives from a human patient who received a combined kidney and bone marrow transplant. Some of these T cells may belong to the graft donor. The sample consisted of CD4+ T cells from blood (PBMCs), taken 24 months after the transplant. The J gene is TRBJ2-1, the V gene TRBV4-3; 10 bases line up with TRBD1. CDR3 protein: CASSQDVGQGVVYNEQFF. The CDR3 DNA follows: TGCGCCAGCAGCCAAGATGTAGGACAGGGGGTCGTATACAATGAGCAGTTCTTC.